This T cell receptor beta chain is from a study of blood T cells in healthy people across ages. For the second PCR, which ran for roughly 7 to 11 cycles, a sample-barcoded 5' primer and a J-beta primer mix were used. TCRdb fed the 5' RACE reads into MiXCR, producing one record per CDR3 protein. The sample carries 1.5 million to 2 million distinct CDR3 sequences, approximately 28% recorded once. Regarding the study as a whole: Comparison with aged donors showed that long-lived donors had more naive CD4+ cells and higher diversity.

With 4 bases clipped from V and 10 bases from J, the junction kept 7 bases outside the gene matches. The CDR3 runs to 13 residues. Looked up from germline, CDR1 is DFQATT and CDR2 is SNEGSKA (reference sequence). Samples had at least 6 million PBMCs isolated from them. In this sample, this clonotype turned up a few times. Its antigen is not identified. This TCR was sampled from a woman aged 25-40 years in good health. V gene TRBV20-1 combines with J gene TRBJ2-1, with 10 bases lining up with TRBD2. Source material: blood. The CDR3 region is CSATAGTSDEQFF. In DNA form, the CDR3 reads TGCAGTGCTACCGCCGGGACTAGCGACGAGCAGTTCTTC.